The entry below describes one TCR beta chain. This clone was observed once. Its antigen is unknown. The input lacks base qualities; no much larger clone sits a single base away. The immunoSEQ Assay, a bias-controlled multiplex PCR, was used to amplify TCRbeta CDR3 regions from genomic DNA. Processing in the source paper ran as follows. The number of nucleated cells in each sample was estimated from the amplification of reference gene primers within the assay. To quantify the absolute abundance of each unique TCRbeta CDR3 rearrangement, sequence reads were collapsed and filtered. Productive Simpson clonality was computed per sample as the square root of Simpson's diversity index over productive rearrangements. Not all clones reach the TCRdb copy of this immuneACCESS table, which keeps in-frame sequences only. Checked studies attribute under half of the gap to unresolved V genes and leave the rest unexplained. The DNA was the basis for D and trimming; V, J and clone size are from that table. The sample table lists over 50,000 clones, around 87% of them with a count of one. About 6.3% of the sample goes to the ten largest clones.

Each collaborating institution followed its own protocols to collect whole blood in K2EDTA tubes. For TCRbeta analysis, collaborator samples were shipped as frozen whole blood, as isolated PBMCs, or as DNA extracted from either sample type. From the cysteine through the phenylalanine, the CDR3 covers 16 amino acids. CDR3 DNA is the only sequence kept; it has 48 bases, read in frame from the first base. CDR1 is given as LNHDA and CDR2 as SQIVND, both from the germline V gene (reference sequence). V loses 1 base at its end and J loses 2 bases; junction bases beyond the gene matches: 3. The entry originates in a study of blood T cell repertoires in COVID-19 (dated by TCRdb to the early 2020s). A note on the overall study: The collaborator samples originated in the United States, Italy and Spain and spanned the acute and convalescent phases of COVID-19. The prospective study material was composed of cDNA or gDNA derived from T cells, B-cell-depleted T cells, or PBMCs. The sample metadata nearly always contained a de-identified subject ID, COVID-19 status, age in years and sex. The samples were drawn from two sources: the first 160 participants of the ongoing ImmuneRACE study, and 1,000 to 1,500 subjects contributed by 6 global collaborators. Where available, HLA class I and class II types were taken from metadata supplied by the sample provider and were not determined by assay-based typing. A freely available public database, intended as a resource for researchers studying the immune response to SARS-CoV-2, is where the repertoires were released. The dataset comprised deeply sampled blood TCRbeta repertoires from subjects exposed to, actively infected with, or recovered from COVID-19. The paper's findings and limits, for the study overall: The amount of clinical and demographic metadata varied by source and participant and was provided uncurated.

This sequence uses TRBV19 and TRBJ2-3; 10 junctional bases match TRBD2. The TCR comes from a man in his sixties with acute or convalescent COVID-19. The sample was peripheral blood. The bases are TGTGCCAGTAGTATAGTAGCGGGGGGCCTCACAGATACGCAGTATTTT. It encodes CASSIVAGGLTDTQYF. The reference TRBV19 and TRBJ2-3 proteins fill in what lies around the CDR3, so the full variable domain reads DGGITQSPKYLFRKEGQNVTLSCEQNLNHDAMYWYRQDPGQGLRLIYYSQIVNDFQKGDIAEGYSVSREKKESFPLTVTSAQKNPTAFYLCASSIVAGGLTDTQYFGPGTRLTVL.